This T cell receptor (beta chain) came from a study of shared clonotypes between healthy human individuals. The study's findings and limits: Among a few donors, roughly 5.5% of naive CD4 clonotypes were found in common.

J was trimmed by 3 bases and V by 6 bases; bases with no gene match: 4. The CDR3 is made up of 13 amino acids. Germline lookup yields CDR1 MDHEN and CDR2 SYDVKM. This clone came up once. What it binds is not known. CD8 cells regarded as naive lacked CD45RO, were positively chosen for CCR7, and omitted terminally differentiated effector memory CD45RA+ cells. Deep-level assay runs were performed. Here immunoSEQ multiplex PCR was the method, and the copy in TCRdb shows in-frame clones only, minus some. The sample includes hundreds of thousands of clones, around 95% of them seen just once. The sample taken for sequencing was naive CD8+ T cells sorted from blood. This clonotype was sampled from a woman in her twenties or thirties in good health. The chain joins TRBV28 to TRBJ1-2; 7 bases map to TRBD1. The CDR3 here is CASRQGMDYGYTF. The CDR3 region has the DNA TGTGCCAGCAGACAGGGGATGGACTATGGCTACACCTTC.